What follows is one T cell receptor beta chain and its context. Its antigen is unknown. This sample is part of a study of cytomegalovirus exposure and HLA in healthy donors. At the level of the study: The same platform was used for the roughly 130 validation repertoires and the roughly 680 first-cohort repertoires, a later analysis reported. Regarding the study as a whole: Most TCR sequences proved rare, with some public TCRs found in many donors. Reports showed the classifier diagnosing cytomegalovirus status with high specificity and sensitivity.

The CDR3 contains 16 residues. J was trimmed by 8 bases and V by 2 bases; bases with no gene match: 4. Germline CDR1 reads KGHSH; CDR2 reads LQKENI. TCRdb's copy holds only in-frame clones and misses some; the assay was immunoSEQ multiplex PCR. The sample yields about 120,000 clones, 70% to 90% seen once. The sample taken for sequencing was PBMCs. The chain recombines TRBV18 with TRBJ2-1, with TRBD2 matching over 15 bases. The receptor comes from a man younger than 35 in good health and CMV-seronegative. The CDR3 bases are TGTGCCAGCTCACCAGGGGGACTAGCGGGGGGCGATGAGCAGTTCTTC. This sequence encodes CASSPGGLAGGDEQFF.